This T cell receptor beta chain was captured in a study of T cell responses to AZD1222 COVID-19 vaccine. Looking at the study overall: Pooled together were second doses at about 4 or about 12 weeks. Study results and caveats: Without day 14 samples, only post-peak T cell repertoires were studied. Among the donors, most were white British and more were female, and clonal diversity was possibly underestimated.

Germline CDR1 MNHEY, CDR2 SVGEGT. V dropped 5 bases and J dropped 6; count of bases not matched to a gene: 10. The CDR3 has 16 residues. Sequencing was performed with immunoSEQ multiplex PCR; in TCRdb, only in-frame clones are kept and a portion is missing. The sample includes roughly 170,000 clones, about nine tenths of them seen just once. As to this clone: Its antigen is not identified.

The receptor was isolated from an adult in good health. The genes are TRBV6-2 or TRBV6-3 and TRBJ2-3; 11 nucleotides agree with TRBD2. Sequenced here: peripheral blood, sampled on day 0 of AZD1222 vaccination. DNA for the CDR3: TGTGCCAGCAGTCGGACGGTAGCGGGGGGGCCGGATACGCAGTATTTT. Translating gives CASSRTVAGGPDTQYF.